The 8 T cell receptor beta chains below were found in one sample sequenced in a study of blood T cell repertoires in COVID-19. This table comes from immunoSEQ multiplex PCR, and its TCRdb copy is limited to in-frame clones, with some not included. The data contain approximately 120,000 clones, over 60% of them seen just once; the ten biggest clones take up about 39%. Sequenced sample: peripheral blood. These TCRs come from a man aged 35 to 55 with active or convalescent COVID-19.

The gene calls are TRBV6-6 and TRBJ2-5; unclear D gene. This CDR3 comprises 14 residues. With 7 bases removed from V and 0 bases from J, the gap between germline ends came to 12 bases. Germline lookup yields CDR1 MNHNY and CDR2 SVGAGI (reference sequence). CDR3 in DNA: TGTGCCAGCAAACTAACCACGTACCAAGAGACCCAGTACTTC. Encoded protein: CASKLTTYQETQYF.

This clone was found a few times. The chain links TRBV30 to TRBJ1-6, with D unclear. This CDR3 is built from 13 residues. The germline gives CDR1 GTSNPN, CDR2 SVGIG (reference sequence). Trimming stripped 1 base from V and 8 bases from J, with 9 bases between. The CDR3 sequence: CAWSANMDSPLHF. CDR3 bases: TGTGCCTGGAGTGCAAACATGGATTCACCCCTCCACTTT.

Written as DNA, the CDR3 is TGTGCTAGTGGTTGGGAGGAAGGTATGGGCGAGCAGTACTTC. It specifies CASGWEEGMGEQYF. The V gene is TRBV12-5, the J gene TRBJ2-7; TRBD2 might be the D (6 bases). Trimming cost V 4 bases and J 6 bases, with 16 bases left between them. The CDR3 has 14 amino acids. CDR1 LGHNT and CDR2 FRNRAP come from the germline V gene. Complete variable domain (other parts from reference TRBV12-5 and TRBJ2-7): DARVTQTPRHKVTEMGQEVTMRCQPILGHNTVFWYRQTMMQGLELLAYFRNRAPLDDSGMPKDRFSAEMPDATLATLKIQPSEPRDSAVYFCASGWEEGMGEQYFGPGTRLTVT.

This clone has more than one count but fewer than ten. J is TRBJ2-5 and V is TRBV24-1; 10 bases line up with TRBD2. The CDR3 covers 15 residues. V was clipped by 2 bases and J by 5 bases; unmatched bases: 4. The germline CDR1 and CDR2 sequences are KGHDR and SFDVKD. In DNA, the CDR3 is TGTGCCACCAGTGATTCGAGCGGGAGGGTCGAGACCCAGTACTTC. This translates into CATSDSSGRVETQYF.

The CDR3: CASRNPGQGAYEQYF. DNA for the CDR3: TGTGCCAGCAGGAACCCGGGACAGGGGGCTTACGAGCAGTACTTC. The chain couples TRBV6-5 to TRBJ2-7; 12 nucleotides agree with TRBD1. This CDR3 has 15 amino acids. With 6 bases clipped from V and 4 bases from J, the junction kept 7 bases outside the gene matches. Germline loops: CDR1 MNHEY, CDR2 SVGAGI.

At least ten counts were recorded for this clone. The V gene is TRBV4-1, the J gene TRBJ1-5; 8 nucleotides align to TRBD1. The CDR3 has 19 residues. Germline V lookup: CDR1 MGHRA, CDR2 YSYEKL. J lost 7 bases, V lost 3 bases, and 20 bases had no gene match. This CDR3 is CASSQQDWVGQGSVQPQHF. For the CDR3, the DNA is TGCGCCAGCAGCCAGCAAGATTGGGTAGGACAGGGAAGTGTACAGCCCCAGCATTTT.

V and J are TRBV18 and TRBJ2-1; 7 bases line up with TRBD2. CDR3 size: 13 residues. J lost 5 bases, V lost 6 bases, and 4 bases had no gene match. Germline CDR1 is KGHSH and CDR2 is LQKENI. DNA for the CDR3: TGTGCCAGCTCCCAAGGACTAGACAATGAGCAGTTCTTC. Its protein is CASSQGLDNEQFF.

This clone occurred a few times. The chain uses TRBV11-2 and TRBJ2-2, with TRBD2 matching over 8 bases. The germline V gene encodes CDR1 SGHAT and CDR2 FQNNGV. The CDR3 spans 14 residues. The J segment lost 5 bases and the V segment lost 8 bases, leaving 7 bases of the junction unmatched. The CDR3 region is CASESGSRTGELFF. The DNA for the CDR3 is TGTGCCAGCGAGAGCGGGAGTAGGACCGGGGAGCTGTTTTTT. The entire variable domain, with the rest obtained from reference TRBV11-2 and TRBJ2-2, is as follows: EAGVAQSPRYKIIEKRQSVAFWCNPISGHATLYWYQQILGQGPKLLIQFQNNGVVDDSQLPKDRFSAERLKGVDSTLKIQPAKLEDSAVYLCASESGSRTGELFFGEGSRLTVL.